This T cell receptor (beta chain) was recorded in a study of patients and donors after allogeneic stem cell transplantation. This clonotype has just a few counts. TCRdb ran MiXCR on the RT-PCR reads and lists one entry per CDR3 protein. Here the sample spans 70,000 to 75,000 distinct CDR3 sequences, approximately 26% being singletons. This CDR3 has 15 residues. The J gene is TRBJ2-1, the V gene TRBV21-1; no check of the table's D call, TRBD1, against the DNA was made. TRBV21-1 represents a pseudogene. This TCR was recovered from a human donor who was either an allogeneic HSCT recipient or a stem cell or donor lymphocyte infusion donor (not recorded which). It is not recorded whose cells these are; they may come from a transplant donor. The sample was blood, either unsorted or a sorted T cell fraction (not recorded which). The CDR3 DNA reads as TGTGCCAGCAGCAAGAGGGACAGGGTCGGCAATGAGCAGTTCTTC. It yields the protein CASSKRDRVGNEQFF.